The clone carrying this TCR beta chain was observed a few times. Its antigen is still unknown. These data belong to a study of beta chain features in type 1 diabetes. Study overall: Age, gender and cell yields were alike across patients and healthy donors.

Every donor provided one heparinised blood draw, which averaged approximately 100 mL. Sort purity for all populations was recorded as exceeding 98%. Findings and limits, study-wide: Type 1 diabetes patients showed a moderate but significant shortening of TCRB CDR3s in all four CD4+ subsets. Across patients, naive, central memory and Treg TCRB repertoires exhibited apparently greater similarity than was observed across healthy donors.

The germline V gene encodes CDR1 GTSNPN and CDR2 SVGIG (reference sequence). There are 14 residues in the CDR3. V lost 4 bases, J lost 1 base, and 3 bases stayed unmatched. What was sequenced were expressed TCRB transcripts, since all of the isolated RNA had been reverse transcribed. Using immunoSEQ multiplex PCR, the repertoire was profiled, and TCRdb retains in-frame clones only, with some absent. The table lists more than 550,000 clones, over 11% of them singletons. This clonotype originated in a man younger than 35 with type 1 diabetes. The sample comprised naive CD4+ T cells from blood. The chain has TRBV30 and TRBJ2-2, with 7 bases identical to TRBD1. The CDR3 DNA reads TGTGCCTGGAAAGGGACAGTGAACACCGGGGAGCTGTTTTTT. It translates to CAWKGTVNTGELFF.